This T cell receptor (beta chain) was recovered during a study of CD8 T cells in Susac syndrome. CD8+ and CD4+ blood T cells underwent TCR beta sequencing. The multiple sclerosis control group comprised treatment-naive patients with stable or active relapsing-remitting disease. In contrast to the negatively isolated CD8+ and CD4+ T cells, TEMRA cells were FACS-enriched. RNA in amounts of roughly 0.5 to 1 ug was reverse transcribed with random hexamers. Amplification of the TCR beta CDR3 was carried out by immunoSEQ multiplex PCR, which spanned a total of 54 Vbeta and 13 Jbeta segments. TCRdb reprocessed the immunoSEQ multiplex PCR reads via MiXCR and lists one record per CDR3 protein. The table shows tens of thousands of distinct CDR3 sequences, with more than 85% occurring only once. The J segment lost 7 bases and the V segment lost 2 bases, leaving 7 bases of the junction unmatched. CDR3 length: 15 amino acids. The germline V gene has CDR1 SGHNT and CDR2 YYREEE (reference sequence).

V gene TRBV5-4 combines with J gene TRBJ1-4; 8 nucleotides agree with TRBD1. The TCR comes from a human donor with multiple sclerosis. Specimen: CD8+ T cells from PBMCs. The CDR3 loop is CASSFPDREGEKLFF. CDR3 bases: TGTGCCAGCAGCTTTCCGGACAGGGAAGGTGAAAAACTGTTTTTT. The variable domain in full, with the rest retrieved from reference TRBV5-4 and TRBJ1-4, is ETGVTQSPTHLIKTRGQQVTLRCSSQSGHNTVSWYQQALGQGPQFIFQYYREEENGRGNFPPRFSGLQFPNYSSELNVNALELDDSALYLCASSFPDREGEKLFFGSGTQLSVL.